The next 8 T cell receptor beta chains were all read from a single sample in a study of response to subunit inactivated influenza vaccine. One entry per CDR3 protein, called by TCRdb with MiXCR from the RT-PCR reads. The table has hundreds of thousands of distinct CDR3 sequences, 7.6% seen once. The sequencing used PBMCs from blood, collected 23 months after vaccination. These receptors came from a man between 50 and 69 years old who received an inactivated influenza vaccine.

This clonotype appeared many times. The rearrangement joins TRBV12-3 or TRBV12-4 to TRBJ1-1, with a tentative D call TRBD1 (5 bases). The V gene lost 1 base and the J gene lost 5 bases, with 14 bases spanning the gap. The CDR3 sequence is 15 residues long. The CDR3 DNA reads TGTGCCAGCAGTTTAGAGGTCAGGGTTTGGACTGAAGCTTTCTTT. Its translation is CASSLEVRVWTEAFF.

This rearrangement joins TRBV7-9 to TRBJ2-7, with 7 bases matching TRBD2. This CDR3 spans 14 amino acids. Germline-derived CDR1 and CDR2 are SEHNR and FQNEAQ (reference sequence). V was pared by 5 bases and J by 3 bases, with 7 bases of the junction left unmatched. The CDR3 sequence: CASSPARGSYEQYF. The CDR3 DNA reads TGTGCCAGCAGCCCCGCGCGCGGGAGCTACGAGCAGTACTTC.

This clonotype showed up many times. V is TRBV2 and J is TRBJ2-3; D not resolved. CDR3 length equals 13 residues. Looked up from germline, CDR1 is SNHLY and CDR2 is FYNNEI. Trimming took off 0 bases at V and 5 bases at J, with 6 bases between the two ends. The CDR3 sequence: CASSEAMVDTQYF. As DNA, the CDR3 is TGTGCCAGCAGTGAAGCGATGGTAGATACGCAGTATTTT.

The gene calls are TRBV9 and TRBJ2-5, with D hard to call. Trimming stripped 0 bases from V and 3 bases from J, with 9 bases between. The germline gives CDR1 SGDLS, CDR2 YYNGEE. The CDR3 is 14 amino acids. The CDR3 here is CASSVATVEETQYF. CDR3 DNA: TGTGCCAGCAGCGTAGCTACGGTCGAAGAGACCCAGTACTTC.

There are many counts of this clonotype. V gene TRBV10-3 combines with J gene TRBJ2-5; no reliable D call. CDR3 length equals 12 residues. V was trimmed by 0 bases and J by 3 bases, leaving 2 bases between them. In germline, CDR1 is ENHRY, CDR2 SYGVKD. The CDR3: CAISESKETQYF. CDR3 coding DNA: TGTGCCATCAGTGAGTCTAAAGAGACCCAGTACTTC.

At least ten counts were recorded for this clonotype. The J gene is TRBJ1-5, the V gene TRBV12-3 or TRBV12-4, with D uncertain. This CDR3 is built from 13 residues. The ends were cut back, 1 base at V and 9 bases at J, with 10 bases in the middle. CDR3 sequence (DNA): TGTGCCAGCAGTTTAGACAGAGGATTGCCCCAGCATTTT. It encodes CASSLDRGLPQHF.

V gene TRBV6-1 combines with J gene TRBJ2-7; 8 bases map to TRBD2. CDR1 is MNHNS and CDR2 is SASEGT in the germline V gene. V was clipped by 7 bases and J by 5 bases; unmatched bases: 7. This CDR3 region has 13 residues. The CDR3: CASTSSGEHEQYF. CDR3 DNA: TGTGCCAGCACTAGTAGCGGGGAGCACGAGCAGTACTTC.

V is TRBV19 and J is TRBJ1-1; 7 bases are a match to TRBD1. Germline CDR1 and CDR2: LNHDA and SQIVND (reference sequence). The CDR3 has 15 residues. V shed 3 bases and J 0 bases; nucleotides not matched to a gene: 4. The CDR3 region is CASSIGQELNTEAFF. The CDR3 DNA reads as TGTGCCAGTAGTATCGGACAGGAACTGAACACTGAAGCTTTCTTT.